This T cell receptor beta chain was identified during a study of glioma-infiltrating T cells (dated by TCRdb to 2015 to 2016). With regard to the full study: Glioma tissue, non-neoplastic brain tissue and matched peripheral blood mononuclear cells were used as sources from which TCR alpha- and beta-chain repertoires were sequenced. To measure how far tissue and blood T-cell populations diverged, each tissue-infiltrating repertoire was compared against the peripheral blood repertoire of the same patient. Three low-grade glioma patients, roughly 8 primary glioblastoma patients, and three non-glioma patients who contributed non-neoplastic brain tissue made up the paired cohort. Results and caveats for the whole study, not just this receptor: VJ-independent divergence between tissue and blood was lower than expected in non-neoplastic patients but higher than expected in all gliomas, particularly low-grade gliomas. Very few CDR3 sequences were found to be shared between tissue and blood, and this scarcity was attributed to high CDR3 diversity and limited sampling. Small numbers underpinned the group comparisons: about 8 glioblastoma patients, three low-grade glioma patients and three non-neoplastic patients.

The iRepertoire nested amplicon-rescue multiplex PCR (arm-PCR) platform was used to amplify TCR alpha and beta CDR3 regions from RNA. For one-step reverse transcription and amplification, roughly 100-450 ng of tissue mRNA or PBMC total RNA was used as input. Following bead purification, Illumina adapters were added by a secondary multiplex PCR, and libraries between 200 and 400 bp were gel-purified. Libraries carried internal 6-nucleotide barcodes used for demultiplexing. Sequencing of libraries was performed on an Illumina MiSeq with 2x220 or 2x250 nucleotide paired-end reads. Per the source publication's procedure: Paired reads were merged with FLASH 1.2.11 and aligned to the GRCh37 human genome with BWA-MEM before extracting TRA and TRB reads. An IMGT-derived reference of cassette sequences and CDR3 motifs, with pseudogenes included, was used for V and J assignment. Reads were translated in three frames, and productive CDR3s were defined as those with a C...FGXG motif and no stop codons. Clonotypes were defined as unique combinations of V-J cassette pair and CDR3 amino acid sequence. Reads were filtered by Hamming distance, thresholded by each sample's sequence error rate in mapped regions. TCRdb reprocessed the public reads (quality trimming at Q25 with fastp, clone calling with MiXCR) and kept in-frame beta chains. For every CDR3 protein sequence, its rows merge into one entry that carries the most common genes and DNA. TCRdb's processing, not the study's, gives the V and J calls here. In this sample the table shows some 120,000 distinct CDR3 sequences, about 23% of which occur a single time. Together, the top ten hold approximately 16% of the sample.

To note about this clonotype: Its antigen remains undetermined. No base quality information exists; no much larger clone differs at one position.

The CDR3 numbers 14 residues from cysteine through phenylalanine. Only the CDR3 portion is preserved as DNA: 42 bases, with reading frame beginning at the first base. Trimming at the junction amounts to 2 bases on V and 6 bases on J, and the germline ends lie 12 bases apart. The sequencing input was glioma tissue, nonneoplastic brain tissue, or PBMCs (not recorded which). The V gene is TRBV12-3 or TRBV12-4 and the J gene is TRBJ2-3; the D call is tentative, TRBD1 or TRBD2, as each matches 5 bases. The sequence was collected from a human donor with low-grade glioma or glioblastoma, undergoing nonglioma brain surgery, or in good health (not recorded which). The CDR3: CASSLILGEDTQYF. The DNA is as follows: TGTGCCAGCAGTTTAATTTTGGGGGAGGATACGCAGTATTTT.